This TCR beta chain is from a study of T cell changes during pregnancy in multiple sclerosis. The assay was immunoSEQ multiplex PCR, and TCRdb's table has in-frame clones only and misses some. The repertoire consists of tens of thousands of clones, with just under 90% occurring once and the leading ten covering just under 0.6%. The V end was cut by 0 bases, the J end by 6 bases, with 9 bases between. The CDR3 is 14 residues long. Germline CDR1 reads SGDLS; CDR2 reads YYNGEE. The rearrangement links TRBV9 to TRBJ1-4; D may be TRBD1 (5 bases). This sample comprised CD4+ T cells from peripheral blood mononuclear cells, obtained in the first trimester of pregnancy. The TCR originated in a female donor with multiple sclerosis, enrolled in a pregnancy study. The CDR3 loop reads CASSVAGRDEKLFF. The DNA for the CDR3 is TGTGCCAGCAGCGTAGCAGGCAGGGATGAAAAACTGTTTTTT.